The clone carrying this T cell receptor beta chain was seen more than once but under ten times. Its cognate antigen is unknown. At one end, the junction sequence differs from germline, possibly due to a read error. The source of the sample is a study of cytomegalovirus exposure and HLA in healthy donors. Looked up from germline, CDR1 is SSHAT and CDR2 is FNYEAQ (reference sequence). The CDR3 runs to 14 residues. Primers included in the PCR were 60 Vbeta and 13 Jbeta primers. Libraries were prepared by immunoSEQ multiplex PCR; TCRdb keeps only in-frame clonotypes and omits some of them. The sample includes 190,000 or so clones, 82% of them seen just once. Study results and limitations: The listing of 150 to 200 TCR beta chains classed them as cytomegalovirus-associated.

The sequenced sample was PBMCs. The V and J genes are TRBV7-7 and TRBJ1-2, with 9 bases fitting TRBD1. The source is a boy younger than 10 in good health and CMV-seronegative. CDR3 residues: CASSPGQGLWGYTF. The CDR3 DNA reads as TGTGCTAGCAGCCCGGGACAGGGACTATGGGGCTACACCTTC.